The sequence of this TCR beta chain was determined in a study of blood T cell repertoires in COVID-19. Study overall: Some COVID-19 samples were acute and others convalescent; all came from the United States, Italy and Spain. T cells, B-cell-depleted T cells, or PBMCs supplied cDNA or gDNA.

Some clones are missing from TCRdb's copy, which holds only in-frame ones; the method was immunoSEQ multiplex PCR. The sample contains approximately 170,000 clones, around 85% of which appear only once. This clone was seen many times. The specimen was peripheral blood. The sequence derives from a man aged 45-60 years with active or convalescent COVID-19.

In DNA form, the CDR3 reads TGTGCCAGCAGTTTCGGGACAGGGAGTGGAGGAATGAACACTGAAGCTTTCTTT. It is translated as CASSFGTGSGGMNTEAFF. The V and J genes are TRBV27 and TRBJ1-1; 9 nucleotides align to TRBD1. V shed 3 bases and J 0 bases; nucleotides not matched to a gene: 11. Germline lookup yields CDR1 MNHEY and CDR2 SMNVEV (reference sequence). This CDR3 region has 18 residues.